The 27 T cell receptor beta chains in this list originate from one sample, sequenced in a study of blood T cell repertoires in COVID-19. The data were produced by immunoSEQ multiplex PCR, yet TCRdb's version contains in-frame clones alone and is incomplete. The sample holds 25,000 to 35,000 clones, 90% seen once. Sequencing used peripheral blood. Every receptor here comes from a human donor in a cohort sampled during active COVID-19.

The chain uses TRBV5-4 and TRBJ2-1; TRBD1 matches 8 bases. Germline CDR1 is SGHNT and CDR2 is YYREEE (reference sequence). V shed 4 bases, J shed 7 bases, and the junction held 4 bases outside the gene matches. The CDR3 totals 13 residues. This chain's CDR3 is CASSPRTGNEQFF. Written as DNA, the CDR3 is TGTGCCAGCAGCCCCAGGACAGGGAATGAGCAGTTCTTC. The full variable domain, with the rest looked up from reference TRBV5-4 and TRBJ2-1, is ETGVTQSPTHLIKTRGQQVTLRCSSQSGHNTVSWYQQALGQGPQFIFQYYREEENGRGNFPPRFSGLQFPNYSSELNVNALELDDSALYLCASSPRTGNEQFFGPGTRLTVL.

About this clone itself: At one of its ends the junction is not consistent with the germline gene, which may arise from a read error. This rearrangement joins TRBV11-3 to TRBJ2-2, with D perhaps TRBD2 (5 bases). CDR3 length: 16 residues. CDR1 and CDR2 from the germline V gene are SGHNT and YENEEA. The CDR3, as DNA: TGTGCCAGCAGCCCCAGGCTAGGACTTAACACCAGGGAGCTGTTTTTT. This gives the protein CASSPRLGLNTRELFF.

CDR3 loop: CASSLIPSGYPTNEKLFF. The CDR3 DNA reads as TGCGCCAGCAGCTTAATCCCCAGCGGGTATCCAACTAATGAAAAACTGTTTTTT. This chain joins TRBV5-1 and TRBJ1-4; no definite D call. CDR3 length equals 18 residues. Germline V gene lookup returns CDR1 SGHRS and CDR2 YFSETQ. V was shortened by 2 bases and J by 0 bases, with 17 bases between the two germline ends.

This chain joins TRBV28 and TRBJ2-1; D gene unclear. The germline V and J ends were trimmed by 6 bases and 0 bases, with 12 bases remaining between them. Per the germline V gene, CDR1 is MDHEN and CDR2 is SYDVKM. This CDR3 region has 15 residues. CDR3 loop: CASSQDSNSYNEQFF. The DNA of the CDR3 is TGTGCCAGCAGCCAAGACTCCAACTCCTACAATGAGCAGTTCTTC.

V and J are TRBV11-2 and TRBJ2-1, with TRBD2 matching 7 bases. This CDR3 is 14 amino acids long. Germline V CDR1 and CDR2: SGHAT, FQNNGV. Trimming took 6 bases from V and 9 from J; bases not matched to a gene: 11. The CDR3 DNA reads as TGTGCCAGCAGTTTAAAGCGGGGTACGGGTGAGCAGTTCTTC. It specifies CASSLKRGTGEQFF.

The rearrangement joins TRBV27 to TRBJ2-1, with D possibly matching TRBD1 (5 bases). V lost 5 bases, J lost 6 bases, and 11 bases lay in between. The CDR3 spans 13 residues. Germline-derived CDR1 and CDR2 are MNHEY and SMNVEV (reference sequence). CDR3 bases: TGTGCCAGCAGTCAGACAGCCTCCAATGAGCAGTTCTTC. This gives the protein CASSQTASNEQFF.

The gene calls are TRBV27 and TRBJ2-5; 14 bases map to TRBD2. This CDR3 has 18 amino acids. The germline V gene encodes CDR1 MNHEY and CDR2 SMNVEV (reference sequence). The V gene end was trimmed by 6 bases and the J gene end by 3 bases; junction bases not matched to a gene: 12. The CDR3 reads CASRTGLAGVNDEETQYF. In nucleotides, the CDR3 is TGTGCCAGCAGAACGGGACTAGCGGGAGTAAACGATGAAGAGACCCAGTACTTC.

CDR3 sequence reads: CASRHRHYEQYF. The CDR3 DNA follows: TGTGCCAGCAGACATAGACACTACGAGCAGTACTTC. The chain couples TRBV7-2 to TRBJ2-7, with unresolved D. The CDR3 runs 12 residues. The germline V gene encodes CDR1 SGHTA and CDR2 FQGNSA. V dropped 6 bases and J dropped 3 bases, with 9 bases sitting between them.

The chain couples TRBV24-1 to TRBJ2-5, with 7 bases fitting TRBD1. The CDR3 is 15 amino acids. CDR1 and CDR2 (germline): KGHDR, SFDVKD. Unmatched junction bases numbered 4, after V lost 3 bases and J lost 1 base. The CDR3 DNA is TGTGCCACCAGTGATCCGGGACAGAGCCAAGAGACCCAGTACTTC. It specifies CATSDPGQSQETQYF.

The chain uses TRBV4-1 and TRBJ2-2; D is ambiguous. The V gene's germline CDR1 is MGHRA and CDR2 YSYEKL. V lost 4 bases and J 5 bases, leaving 11 bases between the germline ends. The CDR3 length is 14 residues. CDR3 in DNA: TGCGCCAGCAGCCTCCCCCGAGAAACCGGGGAGCTGTTTTTT. It specifies CASSLPRETGELFF.

The rearrangement joins TRBV3-1 (or the pseudogene TRBV3-2) to TRBJ2-1; 11 bases are shared with TRBD2. Losses at the gene ends were 3 bases for V and 2 bases for J; bases not matched to a gene: 3. The CDR3 extends over 16 amino acids. Germline V lookup: CDR1 LGHDT, CDR2 YNNKEL (reference sequence). The CDR3 region is CASSQGSGRAYNEQFF. In DNA, the CDR3 is TGTGCCAGCAGCCAGGGTAGCGGGAGGGCCTACAATGAGCAGTTCTTC.

The rearrangement joins TRBV2 to TRBJ1-5, with 8 bases aligning to TRBD1. This CDR3 contains 18 residues. Germline values: CDR1 SNHLY, CDR2 FYNNEI. Losses at the gene ends were 8 bases for V and 1 base for J; bases not matched to a gene: 16. Here the CDR3 DNA reads TGTGCCAGCTCCAGAGAGCAGGGGGCCACTATAAGCAATCAGCCCCAGCATTTT. Its translation: CASSREQGATISNQPQHF.

In the case of this clone: The same CDR3 also results from other DNA sequences found in this sample. The J gene is TRBJ1-5, the V gene TRBV18; no firm D call. Germline assignment: CDR1 KGHSH and CDR2 LQKENI. V was trimmed by 2 bases and J by 0 bases, leaving 5 bases between them. The CDR3 extends over 14 amino acids. The chain's CDR3 is CASSPGLSNQPQHF. The CDR3 DNA reads as TGTGCCAGCTCACCAGGGCTTAGCAATCAGCCCCAGCATTTT.

The chain uses TRBV4-3 and TRBJ2-7; perhaps TRBD2 as D (5 bases). Germline V gives CDR1 LGHNA, CDR2 YSLEER. The CDR3 is 15 amino acids. Trimming left V 0 bases short and J 2 bases short, with 11 bases between. The CDR3 sequence is CASSQEWRVTYEQYF. In nucleotides, the CDR3 is TGCGCCAGCAGCCAAGAGTGGCGGGTCACCTACGAGCAGTACTTC.

The J gene is TRBJ1-2, the V gene TRBV3-1 (or the pseudogene TRBV3-2); D not resolved. V was cut by 1 base and J by 3 bases, with 12 bases left in between. From germline, CDR1 is LGHDT and CDR2 YNNKEL (reference sequence). The CDR3 contains 15 residues. For the CDR3, the DNA is TGTGCCAGCAGCCAAGGTTCTAACAGCTACTATGGCTACACCTTC. Its protein is CASSQGSNSYYGYTF.

The gene calls are TRBV6-5 and TRBJ1-6; TRBD1 is a possible D gene (5 bases). This CDR3 spans 13 amino acids. V lost 2 bases and J lost 8, with 7 bases in between. Germline loops: CDR1 MNHEY, CDR2 SVGAGI. The CDR3 sequence: CASSYARDSPLHF. CDR3 nucleotides: TGTGCCAGCAGTTACGCCAGGGATTCACCCCTCCACTTT.

V and J are TRBV19 and TRBJ2-5, with TRBD1 as a possible D gene (5 bases). The CDR3 contains 15 residues. Deletions cut 5 bases from V and 5 bases from J, with 18 bases between. The germline V gene encodes CDR1 LNHDA and CDR2 SQIVND (reference sequence). In nucleotides, the CDR3 is TGTGCCAGTAGTCCAAGGGGCGCAGGGTCCGAGACCCAGTACTTC. This gives the protein CASSPRGAGSETQYF.

The genes are TRBV28 and TRBJ2-1; D may be TRBD2 (5 bases). The V gene lost 6 bases and the J gene lost 4 bases, with 10 bases spanning the gap. This CDR3 spans 13 amino acids. Germline V lookup: CDR1 MDHEN, CDR2 SYDVKM. The DNA for the CDR3 is TGTGCCAGCAGGACCCGGGGATACAATGAGCAGTTCTTC. This sequence encodes CASRTRGYNEQFF.

V and J are TRBV7-3 and TRBJ2-3; D is perhaps TRBD1 (5 bases). This CDR3 spans 14 amino acids. The V gene's germline CDR1 is SGHTA and CDR2 FQGTGA. Trimming removed 1 base at V and 3 bases at J, with 8 bases between. The CDR3 spells CASSLNAGTDTQYF. The DNA of the CDR3 is TGTGCCAGCAGCTTAAACGCAGGGACAGATACGCAGTATTTT.

The chain carries TRBV19 and TRBJ1-4; 7 nucleotides align to TRBD1. Germline CDR1 and CDR2: LNHDA and SQIVND (reference sequence). Trimming cost V 7 bases and J 3 bases; bases outside gene matches: 11. CDR3 length: 16 amino acids. The CDR3 loop is CASNRQGGGANEKLFF. For the CDR3, the DNA is TGTGCCAGTAATCGACAGGGAGGTGGAGCTAATGAAAAACTGTTTTTT.

The V gene is TRBV27, the J gene TRBJ2-2, with D uncertain. Germline-derived CDR1 and CDR2 are MNHEY and SMNVEV (reference sequence). Trimming took 6 bases from V and 1 from J, leaving 9 bases between them. The CDR3 has 14 amino acids. CDR3 bases: TGTGCCAGCAGCCCAGATCAGAACACCGGGGAGCTGTTTTTT. This gives the protein CASSPDQNTGELFF.

The rearrangement joins TRBV5-1 to TRBJ2-7, with a possible D match to TRBD2 (6 bases). The germline V gene encodes CDR1 SGHRS and CDR2 YFSETQ. V shed 3 bases and J shed 6 bases, with 16 bases lying between them. This CDR3 is built from 14 residues. The chain's CDR3 is CASSWVGSAGEQYF. CDR3 DNA: TGCGCCAGCAGCTGGGTCGGGAGCGCGGGCGAGCAGTACTTC.

This clone was counted once. This chain links TRBV7-2 with TRBJ1-1, with no clear D. The germline CDR1 and CDR2 sequences are SGHTA and FQGNSA. Trimming shortened V by 5 bases and J by 1 base, and 14 bases separated the two germline ends. The CDR3 spans 15 residues. This chain's CDR3 is CASSGQKWANTEAFF. In DNA form, the CDR3 reads TGTGCCAGCAGCGGCCAAAAGTGGGCGAACACTGAAGCTTTCTTT.

J is TRBJ2-7 and V is TRBV29-1, with 8 positions matching TRBD1. Germline trimming cut 6 bases from V and 6 bases from J; bases unmatched to any gene: 7. Germline values: CDR1 SQVTM, CDR2 ANQGSEA. The CDR3 covers 12 residues. CDR3 DNA: TGCAGCGTCCAGGGGGCCTCCGGCGAGCAGTACTTC. As protein: CSVQGASGEQYF.

The rearrangement joins TRBV12-3 or TRBV12-4 to TRBJ2-7; D gene unclear. V dropped 3 bases and J dropped 2 bases, with 8 bases sitting between them. The length of the CDR3 is 13 residues. The CDR3 loop reads CASSLGSTYEQYF. CDR3 in DNA: TGTGCCAGCAGTTTGGGCAGCACCTACGAGCAGTACTTC.

The chain couples TRBV4-1 to TRBJ2-7; 12 bases fit TRBD2. The ends lost 1 base at V and 2 bases at J; junction bases unmatched: 0. The CDR3 consists of 15 residues. The germline V gene encodes CDR1 MGHRA and CDR2 YSYEKL. DNA of the CDR3: TGCGCCAGCAGCCAAGGACTAGCGGGAGCCTACGAGCAGTACTTC. Amino acids: CASSQGLAGAYEQYF.

This chain's CDR3 is CSVSPSTNEKLFF. The CDR3 DNA reads as TGCAGCGTGAGCCCCTCAACTAATGAAAAACTGTTTTTT. The chain carries TRBV29-1 and TRBJ1-4; D gene unclear. CDR1 SQVTM and CDR2 ANQGSEA come from the germline V gene. Trimming shortened V by 6 bases and J by 0 bases, and 8 bases separated the two germline ends. The CDR3 runs to 13 residues.